What follows describes a single T cell receptor beta chain. Antigen: not known. Assay: immunoSEQ multiplex PCR; the TCRdb copy retains only in-frame clones and omits some. Of around 110,000 clones listed, about 85% are singletons. This entry belongs to a study of T cell responses to AZD1222 COVID-19 vaccine. Points from the study as a whole: Of spike-specific TCRs, nearly half reportedly target regions left unmutated in variants. Donors skewed white British and female; clonal diversity was possibly underestimated.

The TCR comes from an adult who received the AZD1222 COVID-19 vaccine. Material: peripheral blood, obtained 28 days after the second AZD1222 dose.

This CDR3 is CASSLSGTGNTGELFF. CDR3 sequence (DNA): TGCGCCAGCAGCTTAAGCGGGACAGGGAACACCGGGGAGCTGTTTTTT. The chain is built from TRBV5-1 and TRBJ2-2, with D possibly TRBD1 on 8 matching bases. The CDR3 has 16 amino acids. The germline CDR1 and CDR2 sequences are SGHRS and YFSETQ. V dropped 2 bases and J dropped 1 base, with 12 bases sitting between them.